This entry lists 21 T cell receptor beta chains sequenced from one sample in a study of cytomegalovirus exposure and HLA in healthy donors. PCR primers comprised 60 Vbeta and 13 Jbeta primers. Sequencing used immunoSEQ multiplex PCR; TCRdb keeps in-frame clones, though not all of them. This sample lists about 130,000 clones; its ten largest clones have 2% to 2.5%. The sequencing sample was made of PBMCs. Every receptor here comes from a man between 40 and 49 years old in good health and CMV-seronegative.

V is TRBV29-1 and J is TRBJ1-1; 7 positions agree with TRBD1. This CDR3 spans 16 amino acids. With 3 bases clipped from V and 1 base from J, the junction kept 11 bases outside the gene matches. Germline V gene sequence: CDR1 SQVTM, CDR2 ANQGSEA. CDR3 amino acids: CSVDSRQGGPNTEAFF. For the CDR3, the DNA is TGCAGCGTTGACAGCCGACAGGGAGGTCCGAACACTGAAGCTTTCTTT.

This chain uses TRBV9 with TRBJ2-7; 8 bases are a match to TRBD2. Germline CDR1 SGDLS, CDR2 YYNGEE. With 0 bases clipped from V and 5 bases from J, the junction kept 7 bases outside the gene matches. The CDR3 sequence is 15 residues long. The CDR3 spells CASSVVDGRADEQYF. The CDR3 DNA reads TGTGCCAGCAGCGTAGTGGACGGGAGGGCCGACGAGCAGTACTTC.

The CDR3 DNA reads TGTGCCAGCAGCCCTGGACTAGCTTCCTACGAGCAGTACTTC. Translation: CASSPGLASYEQYF. The chain uses TRBV7-2 and TRBJ2-7; 8 positions agree with TRBD2. From germline, CDR1 is SGHTA and CDR2 FQGNSA. The CDR3 is 14 residues long. V shed 5 bases and J 1 base; nucleotides not matched to a gene: 4.

The chain couples TRBV5-6 to TRBJ2-3, with 9 bases identical to TRBD2. CDR3 length: 15 residues. The V segment lost 2 bases and the J segment 3 bases; nucleotides outside the gene matches: 4. Germline values: CDR1 SGHDT, CDR2 YYEEEE. In DNA, the CDR3 is TGTGCCAGCAGCTTTAGCGGGAGTGGGACAGATACGCAGTATTTT. Protein product: CASSFSGSGTDTQYF.

The rearrangement links TRBV19 to TRBJ1-5, with TRBD1 matching 7 bases. Trimming removed 8 bases from V and 6 bases from J; junction bases left unmatched: 13. The germline CDR1 and CDR2 sequences are LNHDA and SQIVND (reference sequence). The CDR3 length is 15 residues. CDR3 in DNA: TGTGCCAGTGGGGGGCAGGGGGTCGTCAGTCAGCCCCAGCATTTT. Amino acid sequence: CASGGQGVVSQPQHF.

The CDR3 spells CASSQEGQVGRGEAFF. In nucleotides, the CDR3 is TGCGCCAGCAGCCAAGAAGGCCAGGTGGGGAGAGGTGAAGCTTTCTTT. The chain links TRBV4-1 to TRBJ1-1, with D unresolved. CDR3 length: 16 amino acids. V gave up 0 bases and J gave up 7 bases, with 18 bases separating them. Germline values: CDR1 MGHRA, CDR2 YSYEKL.

The chain links TRBV11-3 to TRBJ2-1, with 9 nucleotides matching TRBD1. The CDR3 consists of 15 residues. In germline, CDR1 is SGHNT, CDR2 YENEEA. V was pared by 5 bases and J by 9 bases, with 11 bases of the junction left unmatched. The CDR3 DNA reads as TGTGCCAGCAGCCCCACGGTACAGGGGGCTTTTGAGCAGTTCTTC. Its translation: CASSPTVQGAFEQFF.

The chain carries TRBV6-5 and TRBJ2-1, with 12 bases identical to TRBD2. Germline lookup yields CDR1 MNHEY and CDR2 SVGAGI. The CDR3 totals 16 residues. J lost 8 bases, V lost 1 base, and 6 bases had no gene match. Here the CDR3 DNA reads TGTGCCAGCAGTTACTTGACTAGCGGGAGTTTCGATGAGCAGTTCTTC. Amino acids: CASSYLTSGSFDEQFF.

The chain carries TRBV7-8 and TRBJ1-2; TRBD1 matches at 9 bases. The CDR3 length is 14 residues. The J segment lost 7 bases and the V segment lost 7 bases, leaving 10 bases of the junction unmatched. Per germline, CDR1 SGHVS and CDR2 FQNEAQ. In DNA, the CDR3 is TGTGCCAGCACCAAACAGGGGGCGCTGGGTGGCTACACCTTC. Encoded protein: CASTKQGALGGYTF.

The chain combines TRBV7-9 with TRBJ2-1; D might be TRBD2 (5 bases). Trimming stripped 5 bases from V and 9 bases from J, with 11 bases between. Germline CDR1 SEHNR, CDR2 FQNEAQ (reference sequence). The CDR3 length is 12 residues. Here the CDR3 DNA reads TGTGCCAGCAGCCCAAGGGCGGGTGAGCAGTTCTTC. It yields the protein CASSPRAGEQFF.

The chain couples TRBV5-1 to TRBJ2-7; 10 bases match TRBD2. CDR1 SGHRS and CDR2 YFSETQ come from the germline V gene. J gave up 3 bases and V 0 bases, and 6 bases lay outside the gene matches. This CDR3 spans 16 amino acids. This CDR3 is CASSLVGTSDYYEQYF. The CDR3 DNA is TGCGCCAGCAGCTTGGTAGGGACTAGCGATTACTACGAGCAGTACTTC.

The CDR3 protein is CAWSAGTDTEAFF. The CDR3 DNA is TGTGCCTGGAGTGCCGGGACAGACACTGAAGCTTTCTTT. This chain uses TRBV30 with TRBJ1-1, with 7 bases identical to TRBD1. V shed 1 base, J shed 3 bases, and the junction held 2 bases outside the gene matches. The CDR3 is 13 residues long. CDR1 and CDR2 from the germline V gene are GTSNPN and SVGIG (reference sequence). Looking up the rest from reference TRBV30 and TRBJ1-1 gives the full variable domain: SQTIHQWPATLVQPVGSPLSLECTVEGTSNPNLYWYRQAAGRGLQLLFYSVGIGQISSEVPQNLSASRPQDRQFILSSKKLLLSDSGFYLCAWSAGTDTEAFFGQGTRLTVV.

V gene TRBV27 combines with J gene TRBJ2-7, with 13 bases identical to TRBD2. CDR3 length: 17 residues. J lost 9 bases, V lost 4 bases, and 15 bases had no gene match. Per the germline V gene, CDR1 is MNHEY and CDR2 is SMNVEV (reference sequence). As DNA, the CDR3 is TGTGCCAGCAGTTCGGCCAAACTAGCGGGAGGGGGTCGCGTGCAGTACTTC. This codes for CASSSAKLAGGGRVQYF.

This chain links TRBV28 with TRBJ2-6; weak D call: TRBD2 (6 bases). The CDR3 is made up of 18 amino acids. V lost 4 bases to trimming and J lost 0 bases, with 16 bases between them. Germline CDR1 is MDHEN and CDR2 is SYDVKM. CDR3 sequence (DNA): TGTGCCAGCAGTTATGACGGAGGGGCCATCTCTGGGGCCAACGTCCTGACTTTC. Protein: CASSYDGGAISGANVLTF. The variable domain in full, with the rest retrieved from reference TRBV28 and TRBJ2-6, is DVKVTQSSRYLVKRTGEKVFLECVQDMDHENMFWYRQDPGLGLRLIYFSYDVKMKEKGDIPEGYSVSREKKERFSLILESASTNQTSMYLCASSYDGGAISGANVLTFGAGSRLTVL.

This chain uses TRBV19 with TRBJ2-7; 7 bases match TRBD1. Losses at the gene ends were 5 bases for V and 4 bases for J; bases not matched to a gene: 8. Germline V gene sequence: CDR1 LNHDA, CDR2 SQIVND (reference sequence). The CDR3 runs to 14 residues. This chain's CDR3 is CASSGPGQRYEQYF. The DNA of the CDR3 is TGTGCCAGTAGTGGACCGGGACAGCGTTACGAGCAGTACTTC. The variable domain in full, with the rest retrieved from reference TRBV19 and TRBJ2-7, is DGGITQSPKYLFRKEGQNVTLSCEQNLNHDAMYWYRQDPGQGLRLIYYSQIVNDFQKGDIAEGYSVSREKKESFPLTVTSAQKNPTAFYLCASSGPGQRYEQYFGPGTRLTVT.

The chain recombines TRBV7-9 with TRBJ2-7, with D tentatively TRBD2 (6 bases). There are 13 residues in the CDR3. CDR1 is SEHNR and CDR2 is FQNEAQ in the germline V gene (reference sequence). Trimming left V 4 bases short and J 5 bases short, with 12 bases between. The CDR3 protein is CASSSRRGNEQYF. CDR3 nucleotide sequence: TGTGCCAGCAGCTCTCGACGGGGGAACGAGCAGTACTTC. The variable domain in full, completed from reference TRBV7-9 and TRBJ2-7, reads DTGVSQNPRHKITKRGQNVTFRCDPISEHNRLYWYRQTLGQGPEFLTYFQNEAQLEKSRLLSDRFSAERPKGSFSTLEIQRTEQGDSAMYLCASSSRRGNEQYFGPGTRLTVT.

The V call is TRBV6-1, the J call TRBJ2-7; 9 bases are a match to TRBD2. This CDR3 region has 14 residues. The germline V gene encodes CDR1 MNHNS and CDR2 SASEGT. Trimming took 9 bases from V and 2 from J; bases not matched to a gene: 8. CDR3 bases: TGTGCCAGTTTTAGCGGGGGTCCCCCCTACGAGCAGTACTTC. Amino acid sequence: CASFSGGPPYEQYF.

The chain couples TRBV6-4 to TRBJ2-5; 9 nucleotides align to TRBD1. The CDR3 extends over 18 amino acids. Germline V CDR1 and CDR2: MRHNA, SNTAGT. Trimming at V came to 7 bases and at J to 1 base, leaving 16 bases not matched to a gene. CDR3 sequence: CASTPSGQGLGGQETQYF. CDR3 bases: TGTGCCAGCACTCCGAGCGGACAGGGGCTGGGAGGCCAAGAGACCCAGTACTTC.

The genes are TRBV4-3 and TRBJ2-3, with D uncertain. This CDR3 spans 13 amino acids. Looked up from germline, CDR1 is LGHNA and CDR2 is YSLEER. With 0 bases removed from V and 5 bases from J, the gap between germline ends came to 6 bases. The chain's CDR3 is CASSQDRGDTQYF. The CDR3 DNA reads as TGCGCCAGCAGCCAAGACAGAGGAGATACGCAGTATTTT.

The chain combines TRBV11-3 with TRBJ2-1; a weak D match, TRBD2 (5 bases). This CDR3 comprises 14 residues. The V end was cut by 4 bases, the J end by 9 bases, with 16 bases between. Germline V gene lookup returns CDR1 SGHNT and CDR2 YENEEA. The CDR3 sequence is CASSSLPLVSEQFF. In DNA form, the CDR3 reads TGTGCCAGCAGCTCTCTCCCACTAGTCAGTGAGCAGTTCTTC. The complete variable domain, with remaining parts taken from reference TRBV11-3 and TRBJ2-1, reads EAGVVQSPRYKIIEKKQPVAFWCNPISGHNTLYWYLQNLGQGPELLIRYENEEAVDDSQLPKDRFSAERLKGVDSTLKIQPAELGDSAVYLCASSSLPLVSEQFFGPGTRLTVL.

This sequence joins TRBV7-9 and TRBJ2-2; unclear D gene. Germline-derived CDR1 and CDR2 are SEHNR and FQNEAQ (reference sequence). CDR3 length: 13 residues. The ends were cut back, 1 base at V and 4 bases at J, with 4 bases in the middle. This chain's CDR3 is CASSLVLTGELFF. The CDR3 DNA reads TGTGCCAGCAGCTTAGTACTCACCGGGGAGCTGTTTTTT.